Listed below are T cell receptor beta chains from one sample, sequenced in a study of OX40 agonist ivuxolimab in advanced cancers. Profiling relied on immunoSEQ multiplex PCR, and the TCRdb table lists in-frame clones only, not all of them. Of almost 65,000 clones listed, approximately 80% are singletons. The specimen comprised CD4+ or CD8+ T cells sorted from blood, sampled in a trial of the OX40 agonist ivuxolimab. These receptors were collected from an adult with an advanced solid tumor such as melanoma, head and neck, liver or kidney cancer. Each CDR3 is given with its conserved first and last residue. The D gene is left open where the match is weak. For some rows the clone size is stated as once, few or many, or as a class when expanded; others skip it.

TRBV6-5,TRBJ2-2,.,.,CASLELLGTGELFF,TGTGCCAGCCTCGAACTGCTGGGGACCGGGGAGCTGTTTTTT
TRBV5-1,TRBJ2-1,.,.,CASSFGGQGRNEQFF,TGCGCCAGCAGCTTCGGCGGGCAGGGGAGGAATGAGCAGTTCTTC
TRBV18,TRBJ2-1,TRBD2,once,CASSPPGLAGASYNEQFF,TGTGCCAGCTCACCACCGGGCTTAGCGGGGGCTTCCTACAATGAGCAGTTCTTC
TRBV7-9,TRBJ1-1,.,.,CASSLQGPEAFF,TGTGCCAGCAGCTTACAGGGGCCTGAAGCTTTCTTT
TRBV29-1,TRBJ2-1,.,.,CSVERRLANNEQFF,TGCAGCGTTGAAAGGAGGTTAGCGAACAATGAGCAGTTCTTC
TRBV6-1,TRBJ1-5,.,.,CASSEWAGDQPQHF,TGTGCCAGCAGTGAATGGGCAGGGGATCAGCCCCAGCATTTT
TRBV18,TRBJ2-5,TRBD1,.,CASSKGQLETQYF,TGTGCCAGCTCAAAGGGACAGTTGGAGACCCAGTACTTC
TRBV5-1,TRBJ2-3,.,.,CASSLRGTRTDTQYF,TGCGCCAGCAGCTTACGGGGGACCCGCACAGATACGCAGTATTTT
TRBV10-3,TRBJ2-7,TRBD1,.,CATEGANDEQYF,TGTGCCACCGAGGGGGCGAACGACGAGCAGTACTTC
TRBV6-1,TRBJ2-7,.,.,CASSVASYEQYF,TGTGCCAGCAGTGTAGCCTCCTACGAGCAGTACTTC
TRBV11-3,TRBJ2-3,.,.,CASSSGTDKRTDTQYF,TGTGCCAGCAGTTCCGGGACGGACAAACGCACAGATACGCAGTATTTT
TRBV29-1,TRBJ2-4,.,.,CSVERVGKNIQYF,TGCAGCGTTGAAAGGGTCGGGAAAAACATTCAGTACTTC
TRBV5-5,TRBJ2-1,.,.,CASSLASFDEQFF,TGTGCCAGCAGCTTGGCCTCGTTCGATGAGCAGTTCTTC
TRBV19,TRBJ2-5,TRBD2,.,CASSMIRTSGQETQYF,TGTGCCAGTAGTATGATACGGACTAGCGGACAAGAGACCCAGTACTTC
TRBV12-2,TRBJ2-3,.,.,CASRLAPGGSDSDTQYF,TGTGCAAGTCGCTTAGCGCCGGGGGGCTCAGACTCAGATACGCAGTATTTT
TRBV29-1,TRBJ1-1,.,.,CSVEKSGWGANTEAFF,TGCAGCGTTGAAAAATCTGGCTGGGGGGCGAACACTGAAGCTTTCTTT
TRBV27,TRBJ1-1,.,.,CASSLLGEVTEAFF,TGTGCCAGCAGTTTATTGGGGGAGGTCACTGAAGCTTTCTTT
TRBV18,TRBJ1-5,TRBD1,few,CASSPPGTGSRNQPQHF,TGTGCCAGCTCCCCGCCGGGGACAGGGTCGCGCAATCAGCCCCAGCATTTT
TRBV6-1,TRBJ1-1,.,.,CASSEAWTRGTEAFF,TGTGCCAGCAGTGAAGCATGGACCCGGGGCACTGAAGCTTTCTTT
TRBV2,TRBJ2-1,.,once,CASSEIKANEQFF,TGTGCCAGCAGTGAAATTAAGGCTAATGAGCAGTTCTTC
TRBV6-5,TRBJ2-7,TRBD2,.,CASTRGSGSSYEQYF,TGTGCCAGCACCCGGGGTAGCGGGAGCTCCTACGAGCAGTACTTC
TRBV28,TRBJ1-2,.,few,CASSLSGQIGYTF,TGTGCCAGCAGTTTGTCAGGGCAAATTGGCTACACCTTC
TRBV23-1,TRBJ1-2,.,.,CASSQYSGDGYTF,TGCGCCAGCAGTCAATATTCCGGAGATGGCTACACCTTC
TRBV5-4,TRBJ2-1,.,few,CASSSWDRYNEQFF,TGTGCCAGCAGCTCCTGGGACCGTTACAATGAGCAGTTCTTC
TRBV9,TRBJ1-2,.,.,CASSVGQNYGYTF,TGTGCCAGCAGCGTAGGCCAGAACTATGGCTACACCTTC
TRBV19,TRBJ2-6,TRBD1,.,CASSILGTGYSGANVLTF,TGTGCCAGTAGTATACTCGGGACAGGCTACTCTGGGGCCAACGTCCTGACTTTC
TRBV5-1,TRBJ2-3,TRBD2,.,CASSRRVSGGPTDTQYF,TGCGCCAGCAGTCGTAGAGTTAGCGGGGGTCCCACAGATACGCAGTATTTT
TRBV2,TRBJ1-5,.,.,CASSEALQGVGNQPQHF,TGTGCCAGCAGTGAAGCGCTTCAAGGTGTCGGCAATCAGCCCCAGCATTTT
TRBV25-1,TRBJ2-7,TRBD1,.,CASRGGQWSYF,TGTGCCAGCAGAGGGGGACAGTGGTCGTACTTC
TRBV6-5,TRBJ1-1,.,.,CASRFTREAFF,TGTGCCAGCAGATTCACACGAGAAGCTTTCTTT
TRBV21-1,TRBJ2-3,.,.,CATPGGRRSTDTQYF,TGTGCCACACCTGGGGGACGGAGGAGCACAGATACGCAGTATTTT
TRBV5-1,TRBJ2-3,.,.,CASSTGTSGFTDTQYF,TGCGCCAGCAGCACGGGGACTTCTGGTTTCACAGATACGCAGTATTTT
TRBV7-2,TRBJ2-1,.,.,CASTRGLARFF,TGTGCCAGCACCCGAGGCTTAGCGCGGTTCTTC
TRBV19,TRBJ2-5,.,.,CASSGADQETQYF,TGTGCCAGTAGTGGCGCAGACCAAGAGACCCAGTACTTC
TRBV2,TRBJ2-5,.,.,CASNRETVKRETQYF,TGTGCCAGCAATCGGGAGACGGTGAAACGTGAGACCCAGTACTTC
TRBV30,TRBJ1-5,.,.,CAWSPQTDSKGPQHF,TGTGCCTGGAGTCCCCAAACGGACAGCAAGGGGCCCCAGCATTTT
TRBV21-1,TRBJ2-6,.,.,CASSHHPGRISGANVLTF,TGTGCCAGCAGCCACCATCCAGGGAGAATCTCTGGGGCCAACGTCCTGACTTTC
TRBV27,TRBJ2-5,TRBD2,.,CASSSGTQASGRKTQYF,TGTGCCAGCAGTTCAGGGACACAGGCTAGCGGGAGGAAGACCCAGTACTTC
TRBV7-9,TRBJ2-1,.,.,CASSLSLAGSYNEQFF,TGTGCCAGCAGCTTGTCTTTGGCGGGCTCCTACAATGAGCAGTTCTTC
TRBV7-8,TRBJ2-7,.,.,CASSLARLVRGEQYF,TGTGCCAGCAGCTTAGCGCGGCTAGTCAGGGGCGAGCAGTACTTC
TRBV7-2,TRBJ1-1,TRBD1,.,CASSSGGLRPNTEAFF,TGTGCCAGCAGCTCAGGGGGGCTGAGGCCGAACACTGAAGCTTTCTTT
TRBV30,TRBJ1-1,.,.,CAWTRANHGISNTEAFF,TGTGCCTGGACCCGGGCTAACCACGGGATTTCGAACACTGAAGCTTTCTTT
TRBV2,TRBJ1-6,.,.,CASGARATYNSPLHF,TGTGCCAGCGGGGCAAGAGCGACCTATAATTCACCCCTCCACTTT
TRBV18,TRBJ2-3,.,.,CASSPGFTDTQYF,TGTGCCAGCTCACCGGGGTTTACAGATACGCAGTATTTT
TRBV7-9,TRBJ1-1,.,.,CASSLSFGGLTEAFF,TGTGCCAGCAGCTTATCTTTCGGGGGGCTCACTGAAGCTTTCTTT
TRBV7-9,TRBJ1-4,.,.,CASSPRTEGSFNEKLFF,TGTGCCAGCAGCCCGCGGACAGAGGGTTCTTTTAATGAAAAACTGTTTTTT
TRBV5-1,TRBJ2-5,.,.,CASSLVLSGAQYF,TGCGCCAGCAGCTTGGTTCTTTCCGGGGCCCAGTACTTC
TRBV5-6,TRBJ1-2,TRBD1,.,CASSATRDRGQGNYGYTF,TGTGCCAGCAGCGCCACCCGGGACAGGGGGCAAGGGAACTATGGCTACACCTTC
TRBV11-1,TRBJ1-3,.,.,CASSLYSAQIGNTIYF,TGTGCCAGCAGCTTATACTCTGCGCAGATCGGAAACACCATATATTTT
TRBV2,TRBJ2-2,.,.,CASSEALRGGELFF,TGTGCCAGCAGTGAAGCGCTAAGGGGCGGGGAGCTGTTTTTT
TRBV29-1,TRBJ1-1,.,.,CSVESPPGVNTEAFF,TGCAGCGTTGAATCGCCCCCCGGTGTGAACACTGAAGCTTTCTTT
TRBV5-8,TRBJ2-3,TRBD2,.,CASSLPSGGDTQYF,TGTGCCAGCAGCTTGCCTAGCGGGGGGGATACGCAGTATTTT
TRBV29-1,TRBJ2-6,TRBD1,.,CSVRTGGSGANVLTF,TGCAGCGTCCGGACAGGGGGCTCTGGGGCCAACGTCCTGACTTTC
TRBV28,TRBJ2-1,.,.,CASTLSYNEQFF,TGTGCCAGCACCCTATCTTACAATGAGCAGTTCTTC
TRBV6-5,TRBJ1-1,.,.,CASSRTLNTEAFF,TGTGCCAGCAGTAGGACCTTGAACACTGAAGCTTTCTTT
TRBV29-1,TRBJ1-1,.,.,CSVDRDTEAFF,TGCAGCGTTGACAGGGACACTGAAGCTTTCTTT
TRBV18,TRBJ2-7,TRBD2,.,CASSPTSGSTKIYEQYF,TGTGCCAGCTCACCAACTAGCGGGAGTACGAAAATCTACGAGCAGTACTTC